The entry below gives a single TCR beta chain sequence along with its context. In its sample, this clonotype was seen a few times. The clone's antigen remains unknown. Base qualities are not at hand, and no much larger clone is one base apart. This entry belongs to a study of blood T cells in healthy people across ages (dated by TCRdb to between 2014 and 2017). Some background on the complete study: In model experiments, template switching captured roughly one uniquely barcoded TCR beta cDNA molecule for every two T cells. To track age-related changes in TCR beta repertoire diversity, the study relied on deep sequencing normalized with unique cDNA molecular identifiers. Donors were grouped into four age groups: young (average roughly 17 years), middle-aged (about 38), aged (about 59) and long-lived (just over 80). To avoid experimental bias, donors of different ages were distributed randomly across sequencing lanes. Using the same blood draw, the study looked at two additional independent replicas of 1 million unique cDNA reads for two donors, one aged 18 to 30 and the other aged 80 or older. Findings and caveats that apply to the study as a whole: Observed TCR beta diversity per million T cells fell roughly linearly with age, and a significant reduction was already apparent by age around 40. The percentage of naive T cells measured by flow cytometry correlated strongly with observed TCR beta diversity. Because donor CMV infection status was unknown, age-related changes in expanded clonotypes were potentially confounded. Total diversity estimates from one million sequenced T cells were considered lower bounds and underestimates. Compared with the aged group, the long-lived group had more naive CD4+ T cells, fewer expanded clones and increased TCR diversity, suggesting age selection. Because profiling used bulk unsorted PBMCs, naive and antigen-experienced compartments could not be compared conclusively.

Systemically healthy Caucasian individuals from Russia, some 36 in total and aged roughly 6 to 90 years, were included as donors. Each donor gave about 9.7 milliliters of peripheral blood, drawn into EDTA-treated Vacutainer tubes. PBMCs were isolated by Ficoll-Paque density-gradient centrifugation, with at least 6 million obtained per sample. Trizol reagent was used to extract total RNA from the PBMCs, yielding at least 6 micrograms per sample. For every donor, flow cytometry on a PBMC aliquot measured the percentage of naive CD45RAhigh/CD27high T cells. Libraries were constructed by 5' RACE. The sample was run on an Illumina HiSeq 2500. A second PCR of roughly 7 to 11 cycles was performed with a sample-barcoded 5' primer and a J-beta primer mix. A template-switch 5' adaptor carrying 12 random nucleotides introduced a unique molecular identifier onto each TCR beta cDNA molecule. Each sample yielded at least 3 million CDR3-containing paired-end reads. First-strand cDNA synthesis was performed from all RNA using the Mint cDNA synthesis kit, with priming by a TRBC-specific oligonucleotide. All cDNA was treated with uracil-DNA glycosylase and then went through a first 18-cycle PCR with the universal primers M1SS and BC2_uni_R. The original pipeline was this. Each sample was normalized by randomly selecting 1 million high-quality reads, each carrying a distinct molecular identifier. Instead of being binned into consensus sequences, reads that shared molecular identifiers were thrown out. MiTCR, set to a Q25 quality threshold and the strictest error-elimination algorithm, was used for CDR3 identification, clonotype clustering and error correction. A nonparametric unseen species model with Euler transformation was used to estimate lower-bound total TCR beta diversity. Starting from the raw public reads, TCRdb applied fastp trimming at Q25, assembled clones with MiXCR and retained in-frame beta chains. Rows are unified per CDR3 protein, each entry keeping the most common DNA and genes. TCRdb, not the authors, supplied the V and J calls. For this sample the table gives roughly 2 million distinct CDR3 sequences, of which 49% were detected only once. The ten largest account for over 2% of the sample.

V lost 6 bases and J lost 7 bases; the stretch between them is 10 bases long. CDR1 ENHRY and CDR2 SYGVKD were looked up in the germline V gene. The CDR3, cysteine through phenylalanine, is 13 amino acids long. Just the 39-base CDR3 DNA is kept, in frame starting at base 1. The chain joins TRBV10-3 to TRBJ1-6, with TRBD1 perhaps the D gene, on 6 matching bases. Material: blood. The sequence was collected from a woman between 40 and 50 years old in good health. The CDR3 in this case is CAISTGMNSPLHF. The sequenced DNA is TGTGCCATCAGCACAGGGATGAATTCACCCCTCCACTTT.